This T cell receptor (beta chain) comes out of a study of cytomegalovirus exposure and HLA in healthy donors. The PCR had 60 Vbeta and 13 Jbeta primers. Assay: immunoSEQ multiplex PCR; the TCRdb copy retains only in-frame clones and omits some. The table shows tens of thousands of clones, with 80% occurring only once. About this clone: Its antigen is unknown.

General study findings and limits: Further analysis, carried out later, found HLA-associated TCR beta chains more clonally expanded than equally common other chains. Rarity characterized most TCR sequences, yet some public TCRs appeared in many donors.

CDR1 and CDR2 from the germline V gene are LGHNA and YSLEER. Trimming cost V 1 base and J 11 bases; bases outside gene matches: 7. The CDR3 contains 13 residues. This receptor was obtained from a male donor in good health and CMV-seronegative. The rearrangement joins TRBV4-3 to TRBJ2-5; TRBD2 aligns across 7 bases. The sample taken for sequencing was PBMCs. The CDR3 loop is CASSQAAGREQYF. DNA for the CDR3: TGCGCCAGCAGCCAAGCCGCGGGGCGGGAGCAGTACTTC.